The clone carrying this TCR beta chain was detected only a few times. The sample is drawn from a study of T-cell reconstitution after alpha-beta-depleted transplantation in children. The library targeted TCRbeta and was prepared with unique molecular identifiers. TCRdb reanalysed the PCR reads using MiXCR and keeps one entry per CDR3 protein. The sample yields 500,000 to 600,000 distinct CDR3 sequences, 25% to 30% seen once. The receptor comes from a boy in the first two years of life with Wiskott-Aldrich syndrome, due to receive a stem cell transplant. Material: PBMCs, obtained before TCRalphabeta/CD19-depleted stem cell transplant.

Written as DNA, the CDR3 is TGTGCCAGCAGCGATAGGACAGGGGCGGCCCCCTACGAGCAGTACTTC. Its translation: CASSDRTGAAPYEQYF. V is TRBV6-4 and J is TRBJ2-7; 9 bases agree with TRBD1. The trim removed 6 bases at V and 2 bases at J, leaving 11 bases unmatched. The CDR3 is 16 amino acids. Germline V gene lookup returns CDR1 MRHNA and CDR2 SNTAGT.